This TCR beta chain stems from a study of T cell changes during pregnancy in multiple sclerosis (dated by TCRdb to 2018 to 2020). Some background on the complete study: In women with multiple sclerosis, the researchers looked at how the T cell repertoire shifted as pregnancy progressed.

To prepare the library, the immunoSEQ multiplex PCR assay was applied. This immuneACCESS table, as held by TCRdb, lists in-frame sequences with V and J called but not all clones. Of the missing ones, under half trace to an unresolved V gene in checked studies; the others have no known cause. For this sample the table gives about 79,000 clones, of which over 80% were detected only once. Approximately 0.45% of the sample is taken by the ten largest. As regards this clone: Its antigen has not been determined. No much larger clone is present one base from it, and per-base qualities are unavailable.

Measured from the cysteine to the phenylalanine, the CDR3 is 17 residues long. Of the read, only the CDR3 DNA is kept; its 51 bases are in frame from base 1. CDR1 and CDR2 are read off the germline V gene (reference sequence) as LNHDA and SQIVND. Trimming removed 6 bases from V and 0 bases from J, leaving 18 bases between the germline ends. Specimen: CD4+ T cells from peripheral blood mononuclear cells, collected in the second trimester of pregnancy. The rearranged chain carries TRBV19 and TRBJ1-5; tentative D gene TRBD1, with 5 bases matching. This receptor was obtained from a female donor with multiple sclerosis, enrolled in a pregnancy study. In nucleotide form, the sequence is TGTGCCAGTAGCCTCCGACGGACAACGTATAGCAATCAGCCCCAGCATTTT. The translation is CASSLRRTTYSNQPQHF.